Listed below are T cell receptor beta chains from one sample, sequenced in a study of beta chain features in type 1 diabetes. Profiled with immunoSEQ multiplex PCR; TCRdb holds only in-frame clones, not every one. This sample has 680,000 or so clones, with around 15% found just once. The specimen sequenced was naive CD4+ T cells from blood. These receptors all stem from a man younger than 30 in good health. Each CDR3 is given with its conserved first and last residue. Each record gives: clone size, D gene, CDR3 length, J gene, V gene, CDR3 DNA, CDR3 protein. A D gene is named only where the DNA matches it firmly. Size tells how often a clone was seen (once, few, many) or the class of an expanded clone, and some rows leave it out.

few | TRBD1 | 17 | TRBJ2-6 | TRBV4-1 | TGCGCCAGCAGCCAAGCGGACAGGGTTTCTGGGGCCAACGTCCTGACTTTC | CASSQADRVSGANVLTF
. | TRBD1 | 17 | TRBJ2-7 | TRBV18 | TGTGCCAGCTCACCACGTGGGGACAGGACCCTCTCCTACGAGCAGTACTTC | CASSPRGDRTLSYEQYF
few | . | 17 | TRBJ2-2 | TRBV4-1 | TGCGCCAGCAGACCCCCGGGGGCCCTCGAGTTAACCGGGGAGCTGTTTTTT | CASRPPGALELTGELFF
. | . | 15 | TRBJ2-4 | TRBV27 | TGTGCCAGCAGTTTAGTCTCAGGGATAAAAAACATTCAGTACTTC | CASSLVSGIKNIQYF
few | . | 14 | TRBJ2-7 | TRBV5-1 | TGCGCCAGCAGACCGGGACTTTCGACCTACGAGCAGTACTTC | CASRPGLSTYEQYF
few | . | 14 | TRBJ2-7 | TRBV7-9 | TGTGCCAGCAGCTTATTCGACAGAGGCATCGAGCAGTACTTC | CASSLFDRGIEQYF
. | . | 13 | TRBJ1-1 | TRBV5-1 | TGCGCCAGCAGCTTGGAAAGGTGGACTGAAGCTTTCTTT | CASSLERWTEAFF
. | TRBD1 | 16 | TRBJ1-2 | TRBV7-2 | TGTGCCAGCAGCTTAGCTGGACGGACAGGGGGCGATGGCTACACCTTC | CASSLAGRTGGDGYTF
few | . | 12 | TRBJ1-2 | TRBV30 | TGTGCCTGGATACGGGGGGCCGACGGCTACACCTTC | CAWIRGADGYTF
few | . | 14 | TRBJ2-1 | TRBV2 | TGTGCCAGCAGTGAGTCGTCCCGTGTGGGTGAGCAGTTCTTC | CASSESSRVGEQFF
. | . | 11 | TRBJ2-1 | TRBV4-2 | TGTGCCAGCAGCCAAGACAATGAGCAGTTCTTC | CASSQDNEQFF
. | . | 14 | TRBJ1-1 | TRBV6-5 | TGTGCCAGCAGCAAGGTATTCATGAACACTGAAGCTTTCTTT | CASSKVFMNTEAFF
. | . | 16 | TRBJ2-1 | TRBV7-2 | TGTGCCAGCAGCTTAGCGCGGGGCCAGCCCAGCTTTGAGCAGTTCTTC | CASSLARGQPSFEQFF
. | . | 11 | TRBJ1-2 | TRBV20-1 | TGCAGTGCTGAGAGTGGGTACGGCTACACCTTC | CSAESGYGYTF
few | TRBD2 | 13 | TRBJ2-1 | TRBV29-1 | TGCAGCGTTGTGAGCGGGAGTTGGAATGAGCAGTTCTTC | CSVVSGSWNEQFF
. | . | 12 | TRBJ2-5 | TRBV7-2 | TGTGCCAGCAGCATCAGGGGTGGAGAGCAGTACTTC | CASSIRGGEQYF
few | TRBD1 | 16 | TRBJ2-2 | TRBV5-1 | TGCGCCAGCAGCGGGGGACAGGGGATTATGGCCGGGGAGCTGTTTTTT | CASSGGQGIMAGELFF
. | . | 13 | TRBJ2-1 | TRBV28 | TGTGCCAGTACGGACAGAGCCTACAATGAGCAGTTCTTC | CASTDRAYNEQFF
few | . | 15 | TRBJ2-7 | TRBV28 | TGTGCCAGCAGTCAGACGGCACAGCTATTCTACGAGCAGTACTTC | CASSQTAQLFYEQYF
. | TRBD1 | 15 | TRBJ2-7 | TRBV4-1 | TGCGCCAGCAGCCATCCGGGACAGGGTTTAGGGGAGCAGTACTTC | CASSHPGQGLGEQYF
. | . | 15 | TRBJ1-1 | TRBV4-3 | TGCGCCAGCAGCCATTACGGGGGCGCGAGGACTGAAGCTTTCTTT | CASSHYGGARTEAFF
few | . | 11 | TRBJ2-3 | TRBV10-3 | TGTGCCATCAGTGGGGCGGATACGCAGTATTTT | CAISGADTQYF
. | TRBD1 | 13 | TRBJ2-7 | TRBV10-3 | TGTGCCATCAGTAAGGACAGGAGCTACGAGCAGTACTTC | CAISKDRSYEQYF
. | TRBD1 | 14 | TRBJ1-3 | TRBV18 | TGTGCCAGCTCACCAGACGGACAGGGGCACACCATATATTTT | CASSPDGQGHTIYF
few | TRBD1 | 14 | TRBJ1-5 | TRBV6-5 | TGTGCCAGCAGTTACTTGGACAGGGTTGGGCCCCAGCATTTT | CASSYLDRVGPQHF
few | TRBD1 | 14 | TRBJ1-2 | TRBV29-1 | TGCAGCGTTGCCAGGACAGGGAGTATTGAGGGCTACACCTTC | CSVARTGSIEGYTF
many | . | 15 | TRBJ1-4 | TRBV7-9 | TGTGCCAGCAGCGCCCTCCTGACGGGGAATGAAAAACTGTTTTTT | CASSALLTGNEKLFF
few | TRBD1 | 18 | TRBJ2-2 | TRBV5-1 | TGCGCCAGCAGCTTGGAGGCCCCGGGACAGGGGGCGTCCCGGGAGCTGTTTTTT | CASSLEAPGQGASRELFF
. | . | 15 | TRBJ1-1 | TRBV18 | TGTGCCAGCTCACCACCTGCGGGGGGAGGCACTGAAGCTTTCTTT | CASSPPAGGGTEAFF
. | . | 15 | TRBJ2-3 | TRBV30 | TGTGCCTGGAGGGGAGGCCGGGCAGTCACAGATACGCAGTATTTT | CAWRGGRAVTDTQYF
few | TRBD1 | 14 | TRBJ2-5 | TRBV7-2 | TGTGCCAGCAGCCCGGACAGGGGGCGAGAGACCCAGTACTTC | CASSPDRGRETQYF
few | . | 15 | TRBJ1-2 | TRBV6-5 | TGTGCCAGCAGTTATCGGGACGTGGGGAGCTATGGCTACACCTTC | CASSYRDVGSYGYTF
. | . | 17 | TRBJ2-2 | TRBV4-2 | TGTGCCAGCAGCCAAGTGGTGGGGGGGGCACCCACCGGGGAGCTGTTTTTT | CASSQVVGGAPTGELFF
. | . | 15 | TRBJ2-7 | TRBV29-1 | TGCAGCGTTGAAAGGCGAGACAGTATCTCCTACGAGCAGTACTTC | CSVERRDSISYEQYF
. | TRBD2 | 17 | TRBJ2-2 | TRBV7-8 | TGTGCCAGCAGCTTCCACCCAGCGGGAGCTAGGACCGGGGAGCTGTTTTTT | CASSFHPAGARTGELFF
. | . | 15 | TRBJ1-5 | TRBV18 | TGTGCCAGCTCACAAAGGGGAGGGGGCAATCAGCCCCAGCATTTT | CASSQRGGGNQPQHF
few | . | 14 | TRBJ2-1 | TRBV25-1 | TGTGCCAGCAGTCCGAGCCTCCTCCTACACGAGCAGTTCTTC | CASSPSLLLHEQFF
. | . | 14 | TRBJ2-7 | TRBV9 | TGTGCCAGCAGCGTAGGGAGGGCTTCTTACGAGCAGTACTTC | CASSVGRASYEQYF
. | . | 13 | TRBJ2-5 | TRBV19 | TGTGCCAGTAGTATGGGCTCCCAAGAGACCCAGTACTTC | CASSMGSQETQYF
few | . | 17 | TRBJ2-6 | TRBV14 | TGTGCCAGCAGCCTCTTCTTCGGGAGCGCTGGGGCCAACGTCCTGACTTTC | CASSLFFGSAGANVLTF
few | . | 14 | TRBJ2-1 | TRBV5-6 | TGTGCCAGCAGCTTTCGGAGCTCCTACAATGAGCAGTTCTTC | CASSFRSSYNEQFF
few | . | 13 | TRBJ2-7 | TRBV29-1 | TGCAGCGCAATGCTGGACAGCGCCTACGAGCAGTACTTC | CSAMLDSAYEQYF
. | TRBD2 | 14 | TRBJ2-5 | TRBV11-2 | TGTGCCAGCAGCGCCTATAGCGGGGGGGAGACCCAGTACTTC | CASSAYSGGETQYF
. | . | 14 | TRBJ1-3 | TRBV14 | TGTGCCAGCAGCCGAGCAGCCCTGGGAAACACCATATATTTT | CASSRAALGNTIYF
. | TRBD1 | 13 | TRBJ1-1 | TRBV15 | TGTGCCACCAGCAGGACAGGGGGCACTGAAGCTTTCTTT | CATSRTGGTEAFF
few | . | 15 | TRBJ2-5 | TRBV27 | TGTGCCAGCAGTCCCCCTGGGGGGCGGGGGGAGACCCAGTACTTC | CASSPPGGRGETQYF
few | . | 15 | TRBJ2-3 | TRBV9 | TGTGCCAGCAGCGTCTCGGGGGGCCGAGGAGATACGCAGTATTTT | CASSVSGGRGDTQYF
few | . | 17 | TRBJ2-6 | TRBV11-2 | TGTGCCAGCAGCTCCGCGGTGGGGTCCTCTGGGGCCAACGTCCTGACTTTC | CASSSAVGSSGANVLTF
. | TRBD1 | 13 | TRBJ2-7 | TRBV2 | TGTGCCAGCAGAGAAGACAGGGTCTACGAGCAGTACTTC | CASREDRVYEQYF
few | TRBD1 | 14 | TRBJ1-1 | TRBV7-2 | TGTGCCAGCAGCTTGTGGGGGACAGGGATGGAAGCTTTCTTT | CASSLWGTGMEAFF
. | . | 15 | TRBJ2-2 | TRBV5-6 | TGTGCCAGCAGCTTAGCCCGGGTTGGCACCGGGGAGCTGTTTTTT | CASSLARVGTGELFF
few | . | 15 | TRBJ2-2 | TRBV7-2 | TGTGCCAGCAGCTTAAGGGAGTCGGGCACCGGGGAGCTGTTTTTT | CASSLRESGTGELFF
few | . | 16 | TRBJ1-4 | TRBV6-6 | TGTGCCAGCAGTTACACCAGGGGCAGCTCGGATGAAAAACTGTTTTTT | CASSYTRGSSDEKLFF
few | . | 14 | TRBJ2-6 | TRBV6-5 | TGTGCCAGCAGAGGAAGCTCTGGGGCCAACGTCCTGACTTTC | CASRGSSGANVLTF
few | TRBD1 | 15 | TRBJ2-7 | TRBV27 | TGTGCCAGCACCCTGAAAGGACAGGGGACCTACGGGCAGTACTTC | CASTLKGQGTYGQYF
few | TRBD1 | 13 | TRBJ2-7 | TRBV6-6 | TGTGCCAGCCGGACAGGGGGCCAGTACGAGCAGTACTTC | CASRTGGQYEQYF
. | . | 12 | TRBJ1-1 | TRBV7-9 | TGTGCCAGCAGCTCAGGAGGCACTGAAGCTTTCTTT | CASSSGGTEAFF
few | . | 13 | TRBJ1-6 | TRBV7-3 | TGTGCCAGCAGGGATGGAGCGGGGGGATCCCTCCACTTT | CASRDGAGGSLHF
. | . | 13 | TRBJ2-1 | TRBV11-1 | TGTGCCAGCAGCTTAGCCTTACTTGCGGAGCAGTTCTTC | CASSLALLAEQFF